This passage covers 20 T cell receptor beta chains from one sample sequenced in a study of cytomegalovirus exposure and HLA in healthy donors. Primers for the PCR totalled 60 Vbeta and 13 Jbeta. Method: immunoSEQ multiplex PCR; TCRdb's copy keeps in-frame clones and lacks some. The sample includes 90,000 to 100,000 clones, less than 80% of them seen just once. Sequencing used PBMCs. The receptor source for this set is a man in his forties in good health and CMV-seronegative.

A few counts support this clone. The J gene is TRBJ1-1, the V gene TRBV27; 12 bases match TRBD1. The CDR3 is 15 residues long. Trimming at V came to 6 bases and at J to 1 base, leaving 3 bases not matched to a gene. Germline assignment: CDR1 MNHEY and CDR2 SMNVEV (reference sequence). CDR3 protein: CASRGQGARNTEAFF. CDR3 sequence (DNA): TGTGCCAGCAGGGGACAGGGGGCGCGGAACACTGAAGCTTTCTTT.

This CDR3 is CASSQGVVTGTYEQYF. The CDR3 coding sequence is TGCGCCAGCAGCCAAGGGGTCGTGACAGGGACATACGAGCAGTACTTC. The chain combines TRBV4-1 with TRBJ2-7; 7 bases map to TRBD1. V lost 1 base, J lost 4 bases, and 10 bases stayed unmatched. The CDR3 runs 16 residues. From germline, CDR1 is MGHRA and CDR2 YSYEKL.

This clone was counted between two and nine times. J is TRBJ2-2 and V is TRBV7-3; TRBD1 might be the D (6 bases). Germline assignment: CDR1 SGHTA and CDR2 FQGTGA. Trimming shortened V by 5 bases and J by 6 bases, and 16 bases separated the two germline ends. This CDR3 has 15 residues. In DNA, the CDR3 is TGTGCCAGCAGCCCCCCTCGAGGGGGTGCCGGGGAGCTGTTTTTT. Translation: CASSPPRGGAGELFF. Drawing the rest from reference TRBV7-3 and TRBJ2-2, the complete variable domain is GAGVSQTPSNKVTEKGKYVELRCDPISGHTALYWYRQSLGQGPEFLIYFQGTGAADDSGLPNDRFFAVRPEGSVSTLKIQRTERGDSAVYLCASSPPRGGAGELFFGEGSRLTVL.

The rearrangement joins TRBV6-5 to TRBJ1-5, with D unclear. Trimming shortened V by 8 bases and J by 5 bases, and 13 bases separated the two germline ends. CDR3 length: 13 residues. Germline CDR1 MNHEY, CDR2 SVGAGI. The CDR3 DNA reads TGTGCCAGCCGCCTAAACGGGGATCAGCCCCAGCATTTT. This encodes CASRLNGDQPQHF.

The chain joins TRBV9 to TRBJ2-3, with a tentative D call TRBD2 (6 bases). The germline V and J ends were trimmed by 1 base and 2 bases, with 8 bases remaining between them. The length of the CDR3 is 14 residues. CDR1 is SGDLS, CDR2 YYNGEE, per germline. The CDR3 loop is CASSVTSSTDTQYF. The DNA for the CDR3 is TGTGCCAGCAGCGTAACTAGCTCCACAGATACGCAGTATTTT.

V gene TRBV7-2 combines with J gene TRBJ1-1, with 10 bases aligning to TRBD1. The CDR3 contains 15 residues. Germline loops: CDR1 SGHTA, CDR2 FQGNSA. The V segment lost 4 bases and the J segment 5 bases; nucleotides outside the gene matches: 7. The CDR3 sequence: CASSSRQGARTEAFF. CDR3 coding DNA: TGTGCCAGCAGCTCCCGACAGGGGGCGAGGACTGAAGCTTTCTTT. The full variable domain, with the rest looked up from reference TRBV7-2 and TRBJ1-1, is GAGVSQSPSNKVTEKGKDVELRCDPISGHTALYWYRQSLGQGLEFLIYFQGNSAPDKSGLPSDRFSAERTGGSVSTLTIQRTQQEDSAVYLCASSSRQGARTEAFFGQGTRLTVV.

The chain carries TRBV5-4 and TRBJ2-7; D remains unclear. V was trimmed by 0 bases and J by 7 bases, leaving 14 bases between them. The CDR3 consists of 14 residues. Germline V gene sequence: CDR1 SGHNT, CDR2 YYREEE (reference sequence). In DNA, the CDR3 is TGTGCCAGCAGCTTGGGGCTGACTCCTGGGGAGCAGTACTTC. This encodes CASSLGLTPGEQYF.

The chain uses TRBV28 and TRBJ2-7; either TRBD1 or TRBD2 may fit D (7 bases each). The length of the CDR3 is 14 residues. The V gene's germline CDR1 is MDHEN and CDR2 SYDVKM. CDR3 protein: CASGHRDRGDEQYF. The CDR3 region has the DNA TGTGCTAGCGGGCACAGGGACAGAGGGGACGAGCAGTACTTC.

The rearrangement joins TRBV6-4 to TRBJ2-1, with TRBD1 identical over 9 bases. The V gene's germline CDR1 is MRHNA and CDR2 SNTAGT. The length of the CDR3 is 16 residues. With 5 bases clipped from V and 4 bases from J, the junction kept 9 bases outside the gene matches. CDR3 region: CASSQFPGQGYNEQFF. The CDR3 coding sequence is TGTGCCAGCAGTCAATTTCCGGGACAGGGATACAATGAGCAGTTCTTC.

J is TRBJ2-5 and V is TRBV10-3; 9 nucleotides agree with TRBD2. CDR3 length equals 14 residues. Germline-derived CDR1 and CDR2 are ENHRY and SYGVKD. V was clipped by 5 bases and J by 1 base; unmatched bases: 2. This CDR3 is CAISPSGAQETQYF. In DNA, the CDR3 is TGTGCCATCAGTCCTAGCGGGGCCCAAGAGACCCAGTACTTC.

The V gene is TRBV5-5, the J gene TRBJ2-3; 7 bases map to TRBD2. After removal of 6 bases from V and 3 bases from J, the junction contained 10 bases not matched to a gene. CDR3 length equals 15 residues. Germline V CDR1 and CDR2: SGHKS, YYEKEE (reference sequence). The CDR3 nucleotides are TGTGCCAGCACCGGGCGGGAGTATATGACAGATACGCAGTATTTT. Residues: CASTGREYMTDTQYF.

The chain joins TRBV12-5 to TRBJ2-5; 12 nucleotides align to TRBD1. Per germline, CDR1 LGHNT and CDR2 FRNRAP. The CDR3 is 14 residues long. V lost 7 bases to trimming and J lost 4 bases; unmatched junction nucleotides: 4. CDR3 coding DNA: TGTGCTAGTGCCTGGGACAGGGGGCGAGAGACCCAGTACTTC. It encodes CASAWDRGRETQYF.

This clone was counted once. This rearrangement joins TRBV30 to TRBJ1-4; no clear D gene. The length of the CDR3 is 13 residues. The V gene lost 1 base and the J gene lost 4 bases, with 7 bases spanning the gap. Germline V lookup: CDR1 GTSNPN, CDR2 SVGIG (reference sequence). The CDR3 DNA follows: TGTGCCTGGAGTGGCGATAATAATGAAAAACTGTTTTTT. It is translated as CAWSGDNNEKLFF.

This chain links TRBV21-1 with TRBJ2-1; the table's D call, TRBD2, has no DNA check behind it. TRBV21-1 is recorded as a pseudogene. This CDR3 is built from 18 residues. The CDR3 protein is CASQPGLAGGPRYNEQFF. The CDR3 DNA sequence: TGTGCCAGCCAACCCGGGCTAGCGGGAGGGCCTCGGTACAATGAGCAGTTCTTC.

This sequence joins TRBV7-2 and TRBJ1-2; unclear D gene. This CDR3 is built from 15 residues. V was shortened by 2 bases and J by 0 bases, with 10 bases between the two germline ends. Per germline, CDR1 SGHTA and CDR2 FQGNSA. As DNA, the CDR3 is TGTGCCAGCAGCTTAAATGCTGCAGCTAACTATGGCTACACCTTC. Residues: CASSLNAAANYGYTF.

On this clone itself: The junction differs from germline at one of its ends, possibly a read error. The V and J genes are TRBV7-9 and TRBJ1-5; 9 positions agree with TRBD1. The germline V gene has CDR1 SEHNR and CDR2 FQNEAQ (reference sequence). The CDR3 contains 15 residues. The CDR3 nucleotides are TGTTCCAGCAGCTCGGGACAGGGTTCTGCTCAGCCCCAGCATTTT. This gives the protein CSSSSGQGSAQPQHF.

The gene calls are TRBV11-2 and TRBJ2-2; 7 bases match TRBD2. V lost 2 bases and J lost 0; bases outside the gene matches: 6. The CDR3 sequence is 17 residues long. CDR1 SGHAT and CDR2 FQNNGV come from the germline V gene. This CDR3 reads CASSLWGGVANTGELFF. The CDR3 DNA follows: TGTGCCAGCAGCTTATGGGGGGGGGTCGCGAACACCGGGGAGCTGTTTTTT.

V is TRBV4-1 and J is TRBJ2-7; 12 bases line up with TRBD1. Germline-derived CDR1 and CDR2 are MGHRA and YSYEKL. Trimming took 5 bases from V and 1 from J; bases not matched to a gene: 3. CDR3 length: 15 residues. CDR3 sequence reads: CASSSGQGASYEQYF. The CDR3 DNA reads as TGCGCCAGCAGCTCGGGACAGGGGGCTTCCTACGAGCAGTACTTC.

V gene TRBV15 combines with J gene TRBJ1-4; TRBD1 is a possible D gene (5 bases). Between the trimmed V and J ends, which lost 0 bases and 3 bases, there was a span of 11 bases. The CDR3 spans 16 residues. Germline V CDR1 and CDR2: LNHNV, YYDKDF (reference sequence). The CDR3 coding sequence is TGTGCCACCAGCAGAGATTTTGGGGCGGCTAATGAAAAACTGTTTTTT. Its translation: CATSRDFGAANEKLFF.

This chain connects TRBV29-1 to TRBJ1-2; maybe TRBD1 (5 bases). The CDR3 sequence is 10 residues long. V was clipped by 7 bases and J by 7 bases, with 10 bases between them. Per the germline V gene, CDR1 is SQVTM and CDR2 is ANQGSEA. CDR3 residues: CSARVGGYTF. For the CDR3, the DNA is TGCAGCGCCAGGGTCGGTGGCTACACCTTC.